A single sample gave rise to the 18 T cell receptor beta chains below, sequenced in a study of T-cell reconstitution after alpha-beta-depleted transplantation in children. As it was prepared, the TCRbeta library received unique molecular identifiers. TCRdb re-called the PCR reads through MiXCR, storing one row per CDR3 protein. Seen here are 200,000 to 300,000 distinct CDR3 sequences, more than 10% observed once, and the top ten hold 2.6%. Sequenced here: PBMCs from the stem cell graft donor, sampled from the stem cell graft. Receptors were obtained from a human donor who donated a stem cell graft to a child with acute lymphoblastic leukemia.

This clonotype occurred many times. The rearrangement links TRBV3-1 to TRBJ1-1, with D uncertain. The CDR3 is 14 amino acids. The V and J ends lost 0 bases and 5 bases respectively, with 10 bases between them. Germline V gene data show CDR1 as LGHDT and CDR2 as YNNKEL (reference sequence). CDR3 amino acids: CASSQEGFPTEAFF. The CDR3, as DNA: TGTGCCAGCAGCCAAGAAGGCTTCCCGACTGAAGCTTTCTTT.

This clonotype has at least ten counts. The V gene is TRBV7-9, the J gene TRBJ2-7; TRBD1 is a possible D gene (6 bases). V was clipped by 6 bases and J by 4 bases, with 19 bases between them. The CDR3 loop spans 15 amino acids. Germline CDR1 is SEHNR and CDR2 is FQNEAQ (reference sequence). DNA for the CDR3: TGTGCCAGCAGGATACAGGGAGAGAGGGCATACGAGCAGTACTTC. Translation: CASRIQGERAYEQYF. The entire variable domain, with the rest obtained from reference TRBV7-9 and TRBJ2-7, is as follows: DTGVSQNPRHKITKRGQNVTFRCDPISEHNRLYWYRQTLGQGPEFLTYFQNEAQLEKSRLLSDRFSAERPKGSFSTLEIQRTEQGDSAMYLCASRIQGERAYEQYFGPGTRLTVT.

This clonotype was recorded at least ten times. V gene TRBV6-6 combines with J gene TRBJ2-7; D unresolved. The CDR3 consists of 13 residues. Trimming took 6 bases from V and 3 from J, leaving 12 bases between them. Per germline, CDR1 MNHNY and CDR2 SVGAGI (reference sequence). CDR3 in amino acids: CASSFSIDYEQYF. DNA for the CDR3: TGTGCCAGCAGCTTCTCGATAGACTACGAGCAGTACTTC.

This clonotype was observed at least ten times. The rearrangement uses TRBV6-1 and TRBJ2-5, with TRBD2 matching over 11 bases. Trimming took 7 bases from V and 4 from J; bases not matched to a gene: 11. Germline V gene sequence: CDR1 MNHNS, CDR2 SASEGT. The CDR3 covers 16 residues. This chain's CDR3 is CASNLLAGASIETQYF. CDR3 bases: TGTGCCAGCAACCTACTAGCGGGGGCCTCCATAGAGACCCAGTACTTC.

This clonotype occurred many times. V gene TRBV10-2 combines with J gene TRBJ2-1; D not resolved. V was clipped by 4 bases and J by 4 bases, with 8 bases between them. CDR1 and CDR2 from the germline V gene are WSHSY and SAAADI. The CDR3 totals 13 residues. CDR3 amino acids: CASSVGQYNEQFF. Here the CDR3 DNA reads TGCGCCAGCAGTGTTGGGCAGTACAATGAGCAGTTCTTC.

The sample holds many counts of this clonotype. The chain joins TRBV15 to TRBJ1-2, with a possible D match to TRBD1 (5 bases). This CDR3 region has 17 residues. Germline V gene data show CDR1 as LNHNV and CDR2 as YYDKDF (reference sequence). V dropped 0 bases and J dropped 0 bases, with 14 bases sitting between them. CDR3 bases: TGTGCCACCAGCAGAGATCGGGGGATTCAAGCTAACTATGGCTACACCTTC. This gives the protein CATSRDRGIQANYGYTF. Drawing the rest from reference TRBV15 and TRBJ1-2, the complete variable domain is DAMVIQNPRYQVTQFGKPVTLSCSQTLNHNVMYWYQQKSSQAPKLLFHYYDKDFNNEADTPDNFQSRRPNTSFCFLDIRSPGLGDTAMYLCATSRDRGIQANYGYTFGSGTRLTVV.

The table lists this clonotype with a few counts. The gene calls are TRBV5-6 and TRBJ2-3; D is unresolved. Per germline, CDR1 SGHDT and CDR2 YYEEEE. V was clipped by 4 bases and J by 8 bases, with 17 bases between them. The CDR3 runs to 14 residues. In nucleotides, the CDR3 is TGTGCCAGCAGCCCGGGCCCCCTGCACGGTACGCAGTATTTT. Translating it yields CASSPGPLHGTQYF. The full variable domain, completed using reference TRBV5-6 and TRBJ2-3, is DAGVTQSPTHLIKTRGQQVTLRCSPKSGHDTVSWYQQALGQGPQFIFQYYEEEERQRGNFPDRFSGHQFPNYSSELNVNALLLGDSALYLCASSPGPLHGTQYFGPGTRLTVL.

This clonotype was observed at least ten times. The chain links TRBV7-9 to TRBJ2-3; tentatively, D is TRBD2 (6 bases). The germline V gene has CDR1 SEHNR and CDR2 FQNEAQ (reference sequence). CDR3 length equals 15 residues. The germline V and J ends were trimmed by 7 bases and 4 bases, with 18 bases remaining between them. CDR3 DNA: TGTGCCAGCACCTTCCGGGACTCTGAACCAGATACGCAGTATTTT. Translation gives CASTFRDSEPDTQYF.

This clonotype was seen at least ten times. The chain is built from TRBV20-1 and TRBJ2-1, with D perhaps TRBD1 (5 bases). The CDR3 spans 16 residues. The germline V gene encodes CDR1 DFQATT and CDR2 SNEGSKA (reference sequence). Trimming stripped 0 bases from V and 3 bases from J, with 15 bases between. The CDR3 here is CSARDRRGRGYNEQFF. The CDR3 coding sequence is TGCAGTGCTAGAGATAGAAGGGGAAGGGGCTACAATGAGCAGTTCTTC.

This clonotype was seen at least ten times. The chain employs TRBV28 and TRBJ2-7; D possibly matches TRBD1 or TRBD2 (6 bases each). Germline V gene lookup returns CDR1 MDHEN and CDR2 SYDVKM. The CDR3 sequence is 15 residues long. V lost 5 bases to trimming and J lost 7 bases, with 21 bases between them. The CDR3 here is CASSPPVGGRVEQYF. The CDR3 coding sequence is TGTGCCAGCAGTCCACCGGTGGGGGGCCGGGTAGAGCAGTACTTC.

This clonotype showed up many times. V usage is TRBV4-2 and J usage is TRBJ1-1; D may be TRBD1 (5 bases). The CDR3 covers 16 residues. Trimming took off 2 bases at V and 1 base at J, with 14 bases between the two ends. Per the germline V gene, CDR1 is LGHNA and CDR2 is YNFKEQ. This CDR3 is CASSQPGGGRNTEAFF. The CDR3 bases are TGTGCCAGCAGCCAACCCGGGGGGGGGAGGAACACTGAAGCTTTCTTT.

There are a few counts of this clonotype. The CDR3 sequence: CSATASGWTTDTQYF. The CDR3 DNA follows: TGCAGTGCTACCGCTAGCGGGTGGACCACAGATACGCAGTATTTT. The chain carries TRBV20-1 and TRBJ2-3; 8 bases are a match to TRBD2. The length of the CDR3 is 15 residues. V lost 4 bases to trimming and J lost 2 bases; unmatched junction nucleotides: 8. Per germline, CDR1 DFQATT and CDR2 SNEGSKA (reference sequence).

At least ten counts were recorded for this clonotype. This chain joins TRBV7-2 and TRBJ2-3, with TRBD2 as a possible D gene (6 bases). The length of the CDR3 is 14 residues. V lost 5 bases and J lost 3, with 12 bases in between. CDR1 and CDR2 (germline): SGHTA, FQGNSA. The CDR3 DNA follows: TGTGCCAGCAGCGTCCTGGGGGGAACAGATACGCAGTATTTT. Protein: CASSVLGGTDTQYF.

This clonotype was picked up many times. The rearrangement uses TRBV20-1 and TRBJ1-2; D is unresolved. This CDR3 is built from 13 residues. The V gene lost 0 bases and the J gene lost 7 bases, with 12 bases spanning the gap. The germline gives CDR1 DFQATT, CDR2 SNEGSKA (reference sequence). CDR3 sequence (DNA): TGCAGTGCTAGAGATTTAAGCGGAGGTGGCTACACCTTC. This encodes CSARDLSGGGYTF.

This chain joins TRBV7-9 and TRBJ2-1, with D possibly matching TRBD2 (5 bases). CDR1 SEHNR and CDR2 FQNEAQ come from the germline V gene (reference sequence). There are 15 residues in the CDR3. Trimming stripped 5 bases from V and 7 bases from J, with 18 bases between. CDR3 amino acids: CASSPLGLLGNEQFF. For the CDR3, the DNA is TGTGCCAGCAGCCCACTAGGGTTGTTGGGGAATGAGCAGTTCTTC.

This clonotype was seen a handful of times. This chain uses TRBV15 with TRBJ1-1; possible D gene TRBD1, 6 bases. V was shortened by 5 bases and J by 6 bases, with 16 bases between the two germline ends. This CDR3 is built from 14 residues. The germline gives CDR1 LNHNV, CDR2 YYDKDF (reference sequence). The CDR3 DNA sequence: TGTGCCACCAGCTCCCGAACCCCAGGGGCTGAAGCTTTCTTT. It is translated as CATSSRTPGAEAFF. Based on the CDR3 plus reference TRBV15 and TRBJ1-1, the full variable domain is DAMVIQNPRYQVTQFGKPVTLSCSQTLNHNVMYWYQQKSSQAPKLLFHYYDKDFNNEADTPDNFQSRRPNTSFCFLDIRSPGLGDTAMYLCATSSRTPGAEAFFGQGTRLTVV.

The rearrangement uses TRBV19 and TRBJ2-1, with a weak D call TRBD1 (6 bases). Looked up from germline, CDR1 is LNHDA and CDR2 is SQIVND (reference sequence). V lost 3 bases and J lost 0, with 9 bases in between. The CDR3 runs 15 residues. The CDR3 loop reads CASSIQGSSYNEQFF. As DNA, the CDR3 is TGTGCCAGTAGTATCCAGGGGAGCTCCTACAATGAGCAGTTCTTC.

This clonotype was observed at least ten times. This chain joins TRBV18 and TRBJ2-5, with D unclear. Germline CDR1 is KGHSH and CDR2 is LQKENI. This CDR3 region has 17 residues. V lost 3 bases to trimming and J lost 4 bases, with 21 bases between them. CDR3: CASSPVANSGRSETQYF. CDR3 DNA: TGTGCCAGCTCACCGGTCGCGAACTCCGGGCGATCAGAGACCCAGTACTTC.